The entry below gives a single TCR beta chain sequence along with its context. The germline V gene has CDR1 MDHEN and CDR2 SYDVKM. The CDR3 spans 13 residues. V shed 6 bases and J 1 base; nucleotides not matched to a gene: 1. The data are from a study of T cells in tuberculosis. Study overall: In South Africa, adults with active tuberculosis were compared with IGRA-negative and latently infected IGRA-positive adolescents.

The time point here: new active TB diagnosis, blood taken before or within 7 days of starting treatment. Included patients were adults of at least 18, HIV-seronegative, South African. Sequencing used immunoSEQ multiplex PCR; TCRdb keeps in-frame clones, though not all of them. The data show over 30,000 clones, roughly 87% seen once. Source: PBMCs, taken at tuberculosis diagnosis. This receptor was taken from an adult with tuberculosis. The chain uses TRBV28 and TRBJ2-3, with 7 bases aligning to TRBD1. CDR3 in amino acids: CASSQGGTDTQYF. CDR3 bases: TGTGCCAGCAGCCAGGGGGGCACAGATACGCAGTATTTT.